One T cell receptor (beta chain) is described in this entry. These data belong to a study of blood T cells in healthy people across ages. With a J-beta primer mix and a sample-barcoded 5' primer, a second PCR ran roughly 7 to 11 cycles. Using its own MiXCR run on the 5' RACE reads, TCRdb lists one record per CDR3 protein. The table shows around 1,000,000 distinct CDR3 sequences, with 20% to 25% occurring only once. Germline CDR1 MDHEN, CDR2 SYDVKM. The CDR3 sequence is 16 residues long. J was trimmed by 3 bases and V by 5 bases; bases with no gene match: 8. This sample also appeared in a second study, on T cells of mothers and their children.

V gene TRBV28 combines with J gene TRBJ2-3, with 10 nucleotides matching TRBD2. Material for sequencing was blood. This TCR was recovered from a girl aged 2 to 10 in good health. The CDR3 coding sequence is TGTGCCAGCAGTCTCAAAGCGGGAGGGAGTACAGATACGCAGTATTTT. It encodes CASSLKAGGSTDTQYF.